One T cell receptor (beta chain) is described in this entry. Per the original data handling: Estimated nucleated cell counts came from reference gene primer amplification. Assay used: immunoSEQ multiplex PCR; TCRdb lists only in-frame clones, some missing. V, J and clone size derive from that table, while D and trimming were established from the DNA sequence. The sample lists 250,000 to 350,000 clones; roughly nine tenths were seen once. The data originate from a study of blood T cell repertoires in COVID-19. At the level of the study: Samples representing acute and convalescent COVID-19 were sourced from the United States, Italy and Spain. Sample material is recorded as cDNA or gDNA derived from T cells, B-cell-depleted T cells, or PBMCs.

V was clipped by 2 bases and J by 2 bases, with 7 bases between them. Germline V lookup: CDR1 MGHDK, CDR2 SYGVNS. This CDR3 has 13 amino acids. J is TRBJ2-7 and V is TRBV25-1, with no clear D. Source material: peripheral blood. This clonotype was obtained from a man between 18 and 29 years old who had recovered from COVID-19. The CDR3 spells CASSEPGPYEQYF. The CDR3 DNA reads as TGTGCCAGCAGTGAACCAGGCCCCTACGAGCAGTACTTC.